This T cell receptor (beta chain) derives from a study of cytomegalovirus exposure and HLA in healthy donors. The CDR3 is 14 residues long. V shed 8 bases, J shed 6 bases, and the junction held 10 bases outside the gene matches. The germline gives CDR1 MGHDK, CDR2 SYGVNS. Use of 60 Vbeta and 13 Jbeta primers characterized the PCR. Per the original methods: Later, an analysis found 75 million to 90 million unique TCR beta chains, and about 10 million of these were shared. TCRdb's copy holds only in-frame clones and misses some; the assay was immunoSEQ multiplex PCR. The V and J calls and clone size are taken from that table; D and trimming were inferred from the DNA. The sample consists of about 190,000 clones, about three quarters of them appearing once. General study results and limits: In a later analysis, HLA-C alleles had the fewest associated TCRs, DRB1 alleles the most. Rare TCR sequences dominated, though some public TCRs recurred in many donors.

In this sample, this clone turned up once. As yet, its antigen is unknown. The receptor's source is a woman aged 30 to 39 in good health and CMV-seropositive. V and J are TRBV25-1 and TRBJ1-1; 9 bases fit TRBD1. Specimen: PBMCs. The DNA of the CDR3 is TGTGCCAGCCTCTTAGGGACAGGGAGCGCTGAAGCTTTCTTT. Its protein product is CASLLGTGSAEAFF.